The entry below gives a single T cell receptor beta chain sequence along with its context. Its antigen is not yet known. Base qualities are missing; no much larger clone stands one base away. The CDR3 regions of human TCRbeta chains were analyzed by immunosequencing. As for how the authors treated the data: TCRs in the repertoires were matched against a reference library of SARS-CoV-2-specific TCRs that had been generated with the MIRA antigen-specificity platform. Breadth was defined as the fraction of unique TCRs that were SARS-CoV-2-associated. Depth was defined as the fraction of total T cells that were SARS-CoV-2-associated. Using the MIRA data, every spike-specific TCR was mapped to the spike region that the TCR reacted to and assigned to either a CD4 or a CD8 class. Log10-transformed breadth and depth values were compared by one-way ANOVA with Sidak's multiple comparisons tests. Entries here come from immuneACCESS through TCRdb and include only in-frame sequences with V and J called. Some clones fail to appear in such tables; in the studies checked, an unresolved V gene covers under half of the shortfall, and the cause of the remainder is unknown. V and J calls plus clone size are reproduced from that table; the DNA served to infer D and trimming. Across this sample there are about 130,000 clones, with approximately 91% seen only once. Roughly 5.7% of the sample rests with the top ten.

This entry belongs to a study of T cell responses to AZD1222 COVID-19 vaccine (dated by TCRdb to the early 2020s). Concerning the study at large: A total of more than 230 trial participants underwent TCR sequencing, of whom 200 to 220 had received two doses of AZD1222 and some 25 had received two doses of the MenACWY control vaccine. Trial participants were enrolled by age into 18-55, 56-69 and 70-plus year subgroups, with about 150, 27 and 61 TCR-sequenced participants respectively.

The meaning of the sample's time point label: about 28 days (+/-7) after the second vaccine dose. Because spike-specific TCR depth and breadth did not differ between the two schedules, AZD1222 recipients who got a second dose at roughly 4 weeks were pooled with those who got a second dose at roughly 12 weeks. Vaccinee samples were obtained from the UK trials COV001 and COV002, which included a single-blind randomized controlled phase 2/3 trial of AZD1222 (ChAdOx1 nCoV-19) in healthy adults. Trial participant PBMC samples were collected at day 0 and day 28 after the second dose for TCRbeta chain sequencing. Summary of the overall study and its limitations: The 56-69-year group was small, and its depth increase did not reach significance, likely because of low power. After two AZD1222 doses, both the breadth and the depth of spike-specific TCRs were significantly higher than at day 0 and than in MenACWY recipients. Reportedly, almost half of the unique spike-specific TCRs recognized epitopes lying outside the regions that are mutated in the B.1.351 and B.1.1.7 variants. Conclusions about previously exposed vaccinees were limited because only six AZD1222 recipients were SARS-CoV-2 seropositive at baseline. Participants were mostly white British and included more females than males, and it was suggested by the authors that clonal diversity may have been underestimated. The whole spike protein was spanned by vaccine-associated CD4 TCRs, and dominant responses were seen in regions 160-218 and 743-854. No day 14 peak-response samples were available, so repertoires were characterized only after the peak T cell response.

Sequences SQVTM (CDR1) and ANQGSEA (CDR2) are obtained from the germline V gene. Germline trimming amounts to 6 bases on V and 3 bases on J, with 10 as the count of junction bases outside the gene matches. The CDR3 measures 14 amino acids from cysteine to phenylalanine. Here the CDR3 DNA is all that survives: 42 bases in frame from base 1. Rearrangement joined TRBV29-1 to TRBJ1-2; 7 central nucleotides agree with TRBD1. Here the sequenced sample was peripheral blood, taken 28 days after the second AZD1222 dose. The TCR sequence derives from an adult who received the AZD1222 COVID-19 vaccine. This receptor has the CDR3 CSVGVEGAYYGYTF. The bases are TGCAGCGTCGGAGTTGAGGGGGCTTACTATGGCTACACCTTC.